This is a list of T cell receptor beta chains from one sample in a study of glioma-infiltrating T cells after dendritic cell vaccination. Measured with immunoSEQ multiplex PCR; TCRdb has only the in-frame clones, and not every one. The table lists over 55,000 clones, roughly 83% of them singletons, with about 15% in the top ten. Sequences were derived from blood, sampled after dendritic cell vaccination. The receptors were gathered from a human donor with glioblastoma. Each CDR3 is given with its conserved first and last residue. A D gene is named only where the DNA matches it firmly. Part of the rows lack a size; the others show once, few, many or a class for expanded clones.

TRBD2 TRBJ2-5 TRBV11-2 once TGTGCCAGCAGCTTTTTAGCGGGGTTGGGAGAGACCCAGTACTTC CASSFLAGLGETQYF
. TRBJ2-7 TRBV10-1 . TGCGCCAGCAGCAAACCGGAGGGTTACGAGCAGTACTTC CASSKPEGYEQYF
TRBD1 TRBJ2-5 TRBV5-1 . TGCGCCAGCAGACCGCCGGGACAGGGATCCGAGACCCAGTACTTC CASRPPGQGSETQYF
. TRBJ1-1 TRBV5-8 . TGTGCCAGCAGCTCTTATTATGAAGCTTTCTTT CASSSYYEAFF
TRBD2 TRBJ2-1 TRBV5-1 . TGCGCCAGCAGCTTCGGGACTAGCGGGGACACGGCGTTCTTC CASSFGTSGDTAFF
TRBD2 TRBJ2-3 TRBV5-1 . TGCGCCACCACGACGGGGGGGGCGACAGATACGCAGTATTTT CATTTGGATDTQYF
TRBD1 TRBJ1-5 TRBV11-2 . TGTGCCAGCAGCTTAGCGGACAGGGGTCAGCCCCAGCATTTT CASSLADRGQPQHF
TRBD1 TRBJ2-3 TRBV13 once TGTGCCAGCAGCGCCCGGACAGGGTTCCCAGATACGCAGTATTTT CASSARTGFPDTQYF
. TRBJ2-7 TRBV19 few TGTGCCAGCCGGCCGACGGGGAGCTCCTACGAGCAGTACTTC CASRPTGSSYEQYF
. TRBJ1-5 TRBV4-3 . TGCGCCAGCAGCCCAGGCACACACACTAGCAATCAGCCCCAGCATTTT CASSPGTHTSNQPQHF
. TRBJ2-4 TRBV7-9 . TGTGCCAGCAGCTTAGCGGTCAGGGGAGACATTCAGTACTTC CASSLAVRGDIQYF